This TCR beta chain is drawn from a study of T cell repertoires in aging, cancer and after chemotherapy. Study-level findings and limits: Untreated cancer patients had significantly lower blood TCR diversity than age-matched healthy donors.

TRB rearrangements spanning V, D and J were amplified using mixed TRB-A/B primers. TCRdb re-analysed the multiplex PCR reads in MiXCR, keeping a single row per CDR3 protein. The sample lists about 5,200 distinct CDR3 sequences; around 30% were seen once. TCR beta rearrangements were amplified from peripheral blood genomic DNA. V was pared by 0 bases and J by 2 bases, with 8 bases between. CDR1 is GTSNPN and CDR2 is SVGIG in the germline V gene (reference sequence). This CDR3 is 14 amino acids long. In the case of this clonotype: The antigen remains undetermined.

This receptor was taken from a human donor in good health. The sequenced sample consisted of blood. V gene TRBV30 combines with J gene TRBJ1-5, with D unresolved. The DNA of the CDR3 is TGTGCCTGGAGTGTTAACGCGGGCAATCAGCCCCAGCATTTT. Its translation is CAWSVNAGNQPQHF.